The clone carrying this TCR beta chain was seen a handful of times. What it recognizes is unknown. The CDR3 contains 14 residues. V dropped 0 bases and J dropped 4 bases, with 7 bases sitting between them. Germline V gene data show CDR1 as LNHNV and CDR2 as YYDKDF (reference sequence). The sample belongs to a study of T cell responses to AZD1222 COVID-19 vaccine. Study-wide background: Second-dose intervals of approximately 4 or approximately 12 weeks were pooled.

Clones were read by immunoSEQ multiplex PCR, and TCRdb kept only the in-frame ones, dropping some. This sample has about 130,000 clones, with 85% to 95% found just once. Whole-study results and caveats: Just six AZD1222 recipients were seropositive at baseline. Most donors were white British and more were female, and clonal diversity was possibly underestimated.

This sample comprised peripheral blood, obtained on day 0 of AZD1222 vaccination. The chain is built from TRBV15 and TRBJ1-3; D is ambiguous. The sequence was obtained from an adult in good health. The CDR3 here is CATSRDRWGNTIYF. Here the CDR3 DNA reads TGTGCCACCAGCAGAGACAGGTGGGGAAACACCATATATTTT.